This T cell receptor beta chain was sequenced in a study of blood T cell repertoires in COVID-19. On the study more broadly: COVID-19 samples from acute and convalescent phases originated in the United States, Italy and Spain. Sources were T cells, B-cell-depleted T cells, or PBMCs; the material itself was cDNA or gDNA.

In the original analysis: How many nucleated cells were present was estimated from reference gene primer amplification. The assay was immunoSEQ multiplex PCR, and TCRdb's table has in-frame clones only and misses some. V, J and clone size are taken as reported in that table, and D and trimming were inferred from the DNA itself. The top ten clones hold more than 7.5% of a sample with 180,000 or so clones, around 80% of them seen once. Trimming left V 3 bases short and J 2 bases short, with 9 bases between. CDR1 and CDR2 (germline): LNHNV, YYDKDF (reference sequence). This CDR3 region has 14 residues. This receptor was obtained from a woman aged 65 to 85 with acute or convalescent COVID-19. Sequenced input: peripheral blood. The chain has TRBV15 and TRBJ2-3; D is undetermined. The CDR3 region has the DNA TGTGCCACCAGCAGGGGCCCCAACACAGATACGCAGTATTTT. It is translated as CATSRGPNTDTQYF.